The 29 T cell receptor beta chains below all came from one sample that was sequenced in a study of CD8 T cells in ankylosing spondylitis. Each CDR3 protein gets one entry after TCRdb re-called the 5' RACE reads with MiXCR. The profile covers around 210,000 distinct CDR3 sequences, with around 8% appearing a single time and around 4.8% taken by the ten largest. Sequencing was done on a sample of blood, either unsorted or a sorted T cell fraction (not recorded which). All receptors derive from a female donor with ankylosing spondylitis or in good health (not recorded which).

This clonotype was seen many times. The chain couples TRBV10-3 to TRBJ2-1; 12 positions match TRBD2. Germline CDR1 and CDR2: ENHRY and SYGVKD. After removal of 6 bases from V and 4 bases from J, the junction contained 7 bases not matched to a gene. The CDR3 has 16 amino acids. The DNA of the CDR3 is TGTGCCATCAGCTCACCCGGACTAGCGGGATACAATGAGCAGTTCTTC. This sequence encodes CAISSPGLAGYNEQFF.

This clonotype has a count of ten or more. The CDR3 sequence is CSASSGQGLWYGYTF. For the CDR3, the DNA is TGCAGTGCTAGCAGCGGACAGGGGTTATGGTATGGCTACACCTTC. V is TRBV20-1 and J is TRBJ1-2, with 9 bases identical to TRBD1. J gave up 5 bases and V 3 bases, and 10 bases lay outside the gene matches. This CDR3 contains 15 residues. Per the germline V gene, CDR1 is DFQATT and CDR2 is SNEGSKA (reference sequence).

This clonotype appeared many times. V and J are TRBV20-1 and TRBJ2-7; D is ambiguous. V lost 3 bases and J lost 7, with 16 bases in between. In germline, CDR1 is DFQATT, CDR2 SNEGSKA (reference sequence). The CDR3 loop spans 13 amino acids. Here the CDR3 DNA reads TGCAGTGCTAGGGAGTGGGGTGGATGGGAGCAGTACTTC. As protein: CSAREWGGWEQYF.

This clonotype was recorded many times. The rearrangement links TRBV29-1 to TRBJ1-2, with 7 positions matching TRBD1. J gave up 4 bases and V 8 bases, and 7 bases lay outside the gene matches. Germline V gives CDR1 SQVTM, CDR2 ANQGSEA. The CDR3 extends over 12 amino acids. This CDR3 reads CSSGQDIYGYTF. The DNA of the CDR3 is TGCAGCTCTGGACAGGACATCTATGGCTACACCTTC. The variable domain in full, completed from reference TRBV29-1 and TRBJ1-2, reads SAVISQKPSRDICQRGTSLTIQCQVDSQVTMMFWYRQQPGQSLTLIATANQGSEATYESGFVIDKFPISRPNLTFSTLTVSNMSPEDSSIYLCSSGQDIYGYTFGSGTRLTVV.

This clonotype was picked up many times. The CDR3: CASSFSGLGYNEQFF. The DNA of the CDR3 is TGTGCCAGCAGTTTCTCGGGATTAGGCTACAATGAGCAGTTCTTC. The gene calls are TRBV28 and TRBJ2-1; tentative D call: TRBD2 (5 bases). Deletions cut 3 bases from V and 3 bases from J, with 12 bases between. Germline V gene lookup returns CDR1 MDHEN and CDR2 SYDVKM. The CDR3 loop spans 15 amino acids. The full variable domain, completed using reference TRBV28 and TRBJ2-1, is DVKVTQSSRYLVKRTGEKVFLECVQDMDHENMFWYRQDPGLGLRLIYFSYDVKMKEKGDIPEGYSVSREKKERFSLILESASTNQTSMYLCASSFSGLGYNEQFFGPGTRLTVL.

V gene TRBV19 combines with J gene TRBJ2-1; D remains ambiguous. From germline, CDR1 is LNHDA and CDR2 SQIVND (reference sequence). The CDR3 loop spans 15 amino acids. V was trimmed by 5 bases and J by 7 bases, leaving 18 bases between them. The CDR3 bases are TGTGCCAGTAGTGGGAAGAGGATGGTGTGGAATGAGCAGTTCTTC. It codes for CASSGKRMVWNEQFF.

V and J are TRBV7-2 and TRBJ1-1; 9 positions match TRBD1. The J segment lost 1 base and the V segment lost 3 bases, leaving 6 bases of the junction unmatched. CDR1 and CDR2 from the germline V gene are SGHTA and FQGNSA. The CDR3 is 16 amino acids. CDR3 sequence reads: CASSFSGTGTNTEAFF. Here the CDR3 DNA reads TGTGCCAGCAGCTTTTCCGGGACAGGGACGAACACTGAAGCTTTCTTT.

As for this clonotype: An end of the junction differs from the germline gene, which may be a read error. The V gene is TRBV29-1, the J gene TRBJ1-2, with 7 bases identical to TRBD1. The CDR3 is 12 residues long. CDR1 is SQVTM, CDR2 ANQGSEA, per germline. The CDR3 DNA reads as TGCAGCGCCGGACAGGCCCACTATGACTACACCTTC. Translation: CSAGQAHYDYTF.

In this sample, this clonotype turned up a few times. In DNA form, the CDR3 reads TGCGCCAGCAGCTACGCAACTAGGTATGGTGAGCAGTTCTTC. Protein product: CASSYATRYGEQFF. The chain is built from TRBV5-1 and TRBJ2-1, with D maybe TRBD2 (5 bases). Trimming removed 3 bases at V and 9 bases at J, with 16 bases between. The V gene's germline CDR1 is SGHRS and CDR2 YFSETQ. CDR3 length: 14 residues.

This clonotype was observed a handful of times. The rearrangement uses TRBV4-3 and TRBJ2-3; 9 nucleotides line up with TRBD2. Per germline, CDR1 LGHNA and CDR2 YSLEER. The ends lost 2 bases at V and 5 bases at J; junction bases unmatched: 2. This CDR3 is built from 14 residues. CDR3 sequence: CASSQRGREDTQYF. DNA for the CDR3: TGCGCCAGCAGCCAACGCGGGAGGGAAGATACGCAGTATTTT.

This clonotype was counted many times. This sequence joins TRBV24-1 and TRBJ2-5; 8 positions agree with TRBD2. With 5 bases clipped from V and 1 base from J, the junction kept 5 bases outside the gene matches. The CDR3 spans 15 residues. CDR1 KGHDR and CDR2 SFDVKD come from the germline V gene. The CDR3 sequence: CATSAASGFQETQYF. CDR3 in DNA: TGTGCCACCAGTGCAGCTAGCGGGTTCCAAGAGACCCAGTACTTC.

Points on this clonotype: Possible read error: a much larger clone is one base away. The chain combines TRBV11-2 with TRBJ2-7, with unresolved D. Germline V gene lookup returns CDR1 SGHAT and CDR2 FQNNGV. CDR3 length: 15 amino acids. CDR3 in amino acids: CASSLDRADNYGQYF. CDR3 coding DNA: TGTGCCAGCAGCTTAGATCGGGCAGATAACTACGGGCAGTACTTC.

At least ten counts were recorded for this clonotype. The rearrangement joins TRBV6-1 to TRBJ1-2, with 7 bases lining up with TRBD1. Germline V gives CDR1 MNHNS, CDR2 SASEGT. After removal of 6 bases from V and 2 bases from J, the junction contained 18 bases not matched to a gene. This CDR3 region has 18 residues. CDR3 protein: CASRPIRDRALRNYGYTF. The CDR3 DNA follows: TGTGCCAGCAGGCCAATCCGGGACAGAGCCCTTCGAAACTATGGCTACACCTTC.

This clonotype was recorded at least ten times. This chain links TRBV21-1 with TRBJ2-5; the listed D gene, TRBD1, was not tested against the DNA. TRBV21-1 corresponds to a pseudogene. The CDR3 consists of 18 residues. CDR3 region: CARAYPDRERNNGETQYF. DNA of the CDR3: TGTGCCAGAGCATATCCGGACAGGGAACGGAACAACGGAGAGACCCAGTACTTC.

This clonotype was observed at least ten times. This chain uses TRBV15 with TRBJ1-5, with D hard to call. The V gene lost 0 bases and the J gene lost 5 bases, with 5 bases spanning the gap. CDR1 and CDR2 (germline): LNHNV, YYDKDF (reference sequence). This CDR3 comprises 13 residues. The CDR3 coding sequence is TGTGCCACCAGCAGAGAGAGCGATCAGCCCCAGCATTTT. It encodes CATSRESDQPQHF.

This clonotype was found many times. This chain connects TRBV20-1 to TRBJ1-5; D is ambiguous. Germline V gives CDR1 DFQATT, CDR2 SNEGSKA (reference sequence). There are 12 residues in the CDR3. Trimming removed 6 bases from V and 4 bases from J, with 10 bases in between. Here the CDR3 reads CSAQRLNQPQHF. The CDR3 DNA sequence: TGCAGTGCCCAACGACTTAATCAGCCCCAGCATTTT.

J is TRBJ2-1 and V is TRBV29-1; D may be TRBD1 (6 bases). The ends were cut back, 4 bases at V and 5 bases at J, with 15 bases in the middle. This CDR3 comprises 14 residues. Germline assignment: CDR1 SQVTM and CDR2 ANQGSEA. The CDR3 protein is CSVGGGDKNNEQFF. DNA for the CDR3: TGCAGCGTTGGAGGTGGGGACAAGAACAATGAGCAGTTCTTC.

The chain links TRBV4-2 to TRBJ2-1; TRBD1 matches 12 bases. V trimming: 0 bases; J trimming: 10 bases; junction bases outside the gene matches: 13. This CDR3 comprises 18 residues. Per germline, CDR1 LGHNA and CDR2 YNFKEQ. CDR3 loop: CASSQETIEGQGAREQFF. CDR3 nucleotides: TGTGCCAGCAGCCAAGAAACGATTGAGGGACAGGGGGCTCGCGAGCAGTTCTTC.

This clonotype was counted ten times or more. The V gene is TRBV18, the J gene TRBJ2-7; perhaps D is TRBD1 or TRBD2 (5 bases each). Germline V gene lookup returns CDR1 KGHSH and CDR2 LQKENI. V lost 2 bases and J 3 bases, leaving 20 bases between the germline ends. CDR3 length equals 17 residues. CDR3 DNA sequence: TGTGCCAGCTCACCAAGGTACCCCGGGACGTTGGTCTACGAGCAGTACTTC. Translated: CASSPRYPGTLVYEQYF.

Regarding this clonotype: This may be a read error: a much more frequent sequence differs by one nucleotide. CDR3 residues: CASSLERYNEQFF. As DNA, the CDR3 is TGTGCCAGCAGCTTAGAACGGTACAATGAGCAGTTCTTC. The genes are TRBV11-2 and TRBJ2-1, with D unclear. This CDR3 has 13 amino acids. CDR1 SGHAT and CDR2 FQNNGV come from the germline V gene. The ends were cut back, 0 bases at V and 4 bases at J, with 4 bases in the middle.

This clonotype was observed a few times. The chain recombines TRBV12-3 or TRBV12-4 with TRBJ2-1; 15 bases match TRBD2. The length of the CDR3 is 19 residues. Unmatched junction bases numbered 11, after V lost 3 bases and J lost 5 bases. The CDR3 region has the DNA TGTGCCAGCAGTTTTTGGACTAGCGGGAGGGCCGGGTATCACAATGAGCAGTTCTTC. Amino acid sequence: CASSFWTSGRAGYHNEQFF.

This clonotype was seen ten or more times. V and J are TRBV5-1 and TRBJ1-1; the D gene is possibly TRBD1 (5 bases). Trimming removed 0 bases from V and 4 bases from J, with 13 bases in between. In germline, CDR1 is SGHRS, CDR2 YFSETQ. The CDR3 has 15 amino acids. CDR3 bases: TGCGCCAGCAGCTTGGGTTGGGAGGGGAGCACTGAAGCTTTCTTT. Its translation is CASSLGWEGSTEAFF.

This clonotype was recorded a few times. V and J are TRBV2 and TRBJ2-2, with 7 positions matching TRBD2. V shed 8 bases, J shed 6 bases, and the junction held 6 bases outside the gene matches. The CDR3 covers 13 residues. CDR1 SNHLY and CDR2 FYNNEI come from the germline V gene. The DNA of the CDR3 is TGTGCCAGCCATAGACTAGCCCCCGGGGAGCTGTTTTTT. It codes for CASHRLAPGELFF.

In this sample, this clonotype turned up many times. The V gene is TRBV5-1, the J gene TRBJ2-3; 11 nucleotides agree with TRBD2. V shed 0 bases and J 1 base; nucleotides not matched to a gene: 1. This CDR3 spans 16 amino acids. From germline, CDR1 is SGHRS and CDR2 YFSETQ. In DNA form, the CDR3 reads TGCGCCAGCAGCTTGGAACTAGCGGGAGGCACAGATACGCAGTATTTT. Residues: CASSLELAGGTDTQYF.

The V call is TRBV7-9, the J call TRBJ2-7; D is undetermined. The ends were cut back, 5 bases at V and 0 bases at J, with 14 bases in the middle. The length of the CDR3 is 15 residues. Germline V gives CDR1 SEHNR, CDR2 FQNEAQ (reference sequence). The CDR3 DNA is TGTGCCAGCAGCGCGACCCTGGTGGGCTCCTACGAGCAGTACTTC. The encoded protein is CASSATLVGSYEQYF. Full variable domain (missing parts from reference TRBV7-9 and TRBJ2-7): DTGVSQNPRHKITKRGQNVTFRCDPISEHNRLYWYRQTLGQGPEFLTYFQNEAQLEKSRLLSDRFSAERPKGSFSTLEIQRTEQGDSAMYLCASSATLVGSYEQYFGPGTRLTVT.

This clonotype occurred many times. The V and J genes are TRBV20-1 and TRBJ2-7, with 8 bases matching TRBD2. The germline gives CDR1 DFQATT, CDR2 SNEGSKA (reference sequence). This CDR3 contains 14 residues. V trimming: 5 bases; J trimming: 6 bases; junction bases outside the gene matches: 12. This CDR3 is CSALSGLGSAEQYF. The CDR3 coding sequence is TGCAGTGCTCTCTCGGGACTAGGCTCCGCCGAGCAGTACTTC.

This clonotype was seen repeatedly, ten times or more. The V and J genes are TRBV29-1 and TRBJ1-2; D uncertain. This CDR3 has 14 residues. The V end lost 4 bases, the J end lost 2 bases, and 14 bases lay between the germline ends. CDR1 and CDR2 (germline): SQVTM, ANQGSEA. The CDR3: CSVVGHLRNYGYTF. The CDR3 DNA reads TGCAGCGTTGTGGGCCACCTTAGAAACTATGGCTACACCTTC.

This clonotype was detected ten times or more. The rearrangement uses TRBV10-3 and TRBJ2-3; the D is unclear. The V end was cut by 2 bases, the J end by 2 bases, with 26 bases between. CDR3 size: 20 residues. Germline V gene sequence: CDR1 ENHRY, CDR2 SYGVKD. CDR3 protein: CAISEPANQYLGENTDTQYF. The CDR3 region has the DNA TGTGCCATCAGTGAGCCTGCAAATCAATACCTAGGAGAGAACACAGATACGCAGTATTTT.

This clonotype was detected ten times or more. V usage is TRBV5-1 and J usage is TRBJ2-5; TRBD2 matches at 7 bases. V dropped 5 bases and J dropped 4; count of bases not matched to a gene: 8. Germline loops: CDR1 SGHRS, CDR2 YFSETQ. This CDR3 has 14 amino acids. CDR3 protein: CASRNLLAGETQYF. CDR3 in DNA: TGCGCCAGCAGGAACCTCTTAGCGGGAGAGACCCAGTACTTC.